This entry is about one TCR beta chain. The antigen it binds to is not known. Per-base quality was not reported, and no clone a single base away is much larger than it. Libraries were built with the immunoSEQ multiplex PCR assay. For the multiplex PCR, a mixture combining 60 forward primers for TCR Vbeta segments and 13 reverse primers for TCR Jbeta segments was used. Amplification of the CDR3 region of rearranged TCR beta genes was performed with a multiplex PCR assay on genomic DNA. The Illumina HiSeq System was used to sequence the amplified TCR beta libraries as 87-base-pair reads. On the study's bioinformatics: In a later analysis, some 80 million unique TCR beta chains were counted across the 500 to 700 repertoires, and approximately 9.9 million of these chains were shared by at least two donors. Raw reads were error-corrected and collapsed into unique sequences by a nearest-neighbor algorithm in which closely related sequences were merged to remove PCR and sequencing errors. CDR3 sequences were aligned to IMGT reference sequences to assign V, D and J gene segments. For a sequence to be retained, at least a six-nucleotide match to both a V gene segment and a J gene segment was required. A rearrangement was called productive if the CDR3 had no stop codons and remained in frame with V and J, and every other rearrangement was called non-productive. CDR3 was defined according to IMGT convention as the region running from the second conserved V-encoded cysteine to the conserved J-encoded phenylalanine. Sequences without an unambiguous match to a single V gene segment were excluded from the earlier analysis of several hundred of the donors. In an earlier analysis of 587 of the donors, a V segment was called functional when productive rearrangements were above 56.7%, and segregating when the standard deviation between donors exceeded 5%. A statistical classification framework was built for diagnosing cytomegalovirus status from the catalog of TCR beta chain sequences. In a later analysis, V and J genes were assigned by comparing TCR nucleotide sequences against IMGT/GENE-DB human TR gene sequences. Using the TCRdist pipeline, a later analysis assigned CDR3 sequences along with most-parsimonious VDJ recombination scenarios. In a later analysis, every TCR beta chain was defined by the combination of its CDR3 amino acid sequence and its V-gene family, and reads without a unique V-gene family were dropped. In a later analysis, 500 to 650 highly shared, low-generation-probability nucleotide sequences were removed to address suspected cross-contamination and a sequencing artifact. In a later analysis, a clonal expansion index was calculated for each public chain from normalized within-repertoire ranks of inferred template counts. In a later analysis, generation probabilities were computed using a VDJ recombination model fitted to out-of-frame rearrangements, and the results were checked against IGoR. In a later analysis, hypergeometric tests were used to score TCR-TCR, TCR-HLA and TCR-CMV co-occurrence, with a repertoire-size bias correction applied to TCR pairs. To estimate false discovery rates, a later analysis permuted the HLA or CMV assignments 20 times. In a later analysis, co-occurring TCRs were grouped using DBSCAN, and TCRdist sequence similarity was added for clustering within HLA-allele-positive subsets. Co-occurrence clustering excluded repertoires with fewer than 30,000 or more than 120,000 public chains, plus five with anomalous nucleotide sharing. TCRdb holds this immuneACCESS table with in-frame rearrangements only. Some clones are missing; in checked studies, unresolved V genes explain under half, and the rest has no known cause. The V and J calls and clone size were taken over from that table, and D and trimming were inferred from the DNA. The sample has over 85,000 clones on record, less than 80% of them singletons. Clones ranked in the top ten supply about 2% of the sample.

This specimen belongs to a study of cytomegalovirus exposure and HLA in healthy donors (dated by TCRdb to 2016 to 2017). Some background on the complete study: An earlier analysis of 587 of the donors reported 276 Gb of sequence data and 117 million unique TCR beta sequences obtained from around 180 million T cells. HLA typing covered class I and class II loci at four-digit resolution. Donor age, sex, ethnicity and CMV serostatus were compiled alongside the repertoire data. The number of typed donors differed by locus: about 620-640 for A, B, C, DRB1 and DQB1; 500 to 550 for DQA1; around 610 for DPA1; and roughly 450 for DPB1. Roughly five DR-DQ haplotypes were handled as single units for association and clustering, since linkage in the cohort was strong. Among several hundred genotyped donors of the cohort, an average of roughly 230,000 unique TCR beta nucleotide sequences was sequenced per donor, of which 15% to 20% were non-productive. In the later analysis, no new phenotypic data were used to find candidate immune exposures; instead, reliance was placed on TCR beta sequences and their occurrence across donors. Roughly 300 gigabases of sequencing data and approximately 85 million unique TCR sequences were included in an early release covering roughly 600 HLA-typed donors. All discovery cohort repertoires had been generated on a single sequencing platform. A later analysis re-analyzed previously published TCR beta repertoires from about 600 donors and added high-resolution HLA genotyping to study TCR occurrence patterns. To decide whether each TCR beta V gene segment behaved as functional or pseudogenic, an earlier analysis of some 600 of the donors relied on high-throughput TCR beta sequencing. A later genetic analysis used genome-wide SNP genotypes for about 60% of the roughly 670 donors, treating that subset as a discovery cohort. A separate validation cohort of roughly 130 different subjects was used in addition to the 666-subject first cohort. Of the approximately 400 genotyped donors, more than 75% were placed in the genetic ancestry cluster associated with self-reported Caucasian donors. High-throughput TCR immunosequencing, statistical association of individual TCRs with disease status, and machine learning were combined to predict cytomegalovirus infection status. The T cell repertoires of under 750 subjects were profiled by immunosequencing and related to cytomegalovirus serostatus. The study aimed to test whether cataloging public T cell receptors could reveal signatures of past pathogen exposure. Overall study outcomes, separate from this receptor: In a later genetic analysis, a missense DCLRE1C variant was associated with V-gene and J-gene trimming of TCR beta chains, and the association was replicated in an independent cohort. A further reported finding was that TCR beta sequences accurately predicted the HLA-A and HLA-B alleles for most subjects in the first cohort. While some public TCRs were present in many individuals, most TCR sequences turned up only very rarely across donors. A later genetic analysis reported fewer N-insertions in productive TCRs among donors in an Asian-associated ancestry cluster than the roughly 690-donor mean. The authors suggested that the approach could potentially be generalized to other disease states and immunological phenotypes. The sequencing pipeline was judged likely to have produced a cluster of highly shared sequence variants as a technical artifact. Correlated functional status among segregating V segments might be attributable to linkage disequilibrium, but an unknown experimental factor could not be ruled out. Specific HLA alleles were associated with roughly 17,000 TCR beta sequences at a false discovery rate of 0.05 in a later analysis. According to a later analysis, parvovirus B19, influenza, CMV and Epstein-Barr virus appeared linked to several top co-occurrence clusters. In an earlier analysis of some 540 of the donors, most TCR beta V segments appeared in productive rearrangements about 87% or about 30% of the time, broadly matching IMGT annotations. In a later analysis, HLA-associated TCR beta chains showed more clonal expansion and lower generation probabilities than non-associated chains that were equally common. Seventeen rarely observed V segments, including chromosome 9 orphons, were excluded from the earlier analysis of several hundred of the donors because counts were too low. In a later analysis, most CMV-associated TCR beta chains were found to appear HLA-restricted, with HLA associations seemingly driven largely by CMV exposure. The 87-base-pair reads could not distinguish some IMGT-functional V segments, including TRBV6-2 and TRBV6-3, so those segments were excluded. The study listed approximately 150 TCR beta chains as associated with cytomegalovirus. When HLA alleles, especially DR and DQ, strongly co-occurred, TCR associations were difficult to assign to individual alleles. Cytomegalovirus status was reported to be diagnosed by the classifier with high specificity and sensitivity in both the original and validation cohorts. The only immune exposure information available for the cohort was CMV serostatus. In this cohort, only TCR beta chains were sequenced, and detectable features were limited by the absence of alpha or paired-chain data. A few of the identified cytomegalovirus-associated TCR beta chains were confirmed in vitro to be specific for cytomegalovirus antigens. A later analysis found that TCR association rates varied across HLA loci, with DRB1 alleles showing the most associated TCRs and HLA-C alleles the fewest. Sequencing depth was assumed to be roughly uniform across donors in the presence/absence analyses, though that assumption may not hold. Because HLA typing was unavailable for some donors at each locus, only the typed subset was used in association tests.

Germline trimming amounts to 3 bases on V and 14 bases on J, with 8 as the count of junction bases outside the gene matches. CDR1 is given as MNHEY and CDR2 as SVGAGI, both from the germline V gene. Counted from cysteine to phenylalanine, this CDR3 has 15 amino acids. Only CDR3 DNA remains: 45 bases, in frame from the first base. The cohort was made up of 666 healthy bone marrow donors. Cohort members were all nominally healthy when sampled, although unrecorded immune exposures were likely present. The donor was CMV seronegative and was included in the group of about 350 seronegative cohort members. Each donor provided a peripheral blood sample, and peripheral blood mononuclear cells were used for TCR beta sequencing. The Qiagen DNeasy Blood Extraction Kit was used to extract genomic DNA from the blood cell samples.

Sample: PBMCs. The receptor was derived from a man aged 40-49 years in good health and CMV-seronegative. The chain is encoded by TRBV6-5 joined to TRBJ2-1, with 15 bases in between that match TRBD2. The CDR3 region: CASSYSGLAGGPKFF. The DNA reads TGTGCCAGCAGTTATTCCGGACTAGCGGGAGGGCCGAAGTTCTTC.